Listed here are 32 T cell receptor beta chains from one sample, sequenced in a study of TIL therapy for anti-PD-1-resistant metastatic lung cancer. Time point: pre-treatment sample, taken before nivolumab and TIL therapy. Sequencing used immunoSEQ v3. Clones were read by immunoSEQ multiplex PCR, and TCRdb kept only the in-frame ones, dropping some. In the table there are nearly 60,000 clones, less than 85% of which are singletons. Sequenced here: blood, sampled at baseline. Receptor source: a person aged 25 to 85 with non-small cell lung cancer.

This chain uses TRBV7-6 with TRBJ2-5; D possibly corresponds to TRBD2 (6 bases). The V end was cut by 7 bases, the J end by 3 bases, with 24 bases between. The CDR3 is 17 residues long. CDR1 SGHVS and CDR2 FNYEAQ come from the germline V gene. CDR3 residues: CASTDILSRGGEETQYF. The CDR3 DNA reads as TGTGCCAGCACCGACATTCTCAGCCGTGGAGGGGAAGAGACCCAGTACTTC.

This clone was detected a few times. Sequence at one end of the junction differs from germline and may be a read error. The rearrangement links TRBV7-7 to TRBJ2-1, with TRBD2 matching over 10 bases. The V gene's germline CDR1 is SSHAT and CDR2 FNYEAQ (reference sequence). CDR3 length: 15 amino acids. Here the CDR3 DNA reads TGTGCTAGCAGCCCTGGACTAGCGGCTTACAATGAGCAGTTCTTC. Residues: CASSPGLAAYNEQFF.

V and J are TRBV5-4 and TRBJ2-6, with D maybe TRBD2 (6 bases). This CDR3 comprises 18 residues. Germline CDR1 SGHNT, CDR2 YYREEE (reference sequence). The V and J ends lost 4 bases and 4 bases respectively, with 21 bases between them. The CDR3 sequence: CASSPGRGAGSGANVLTF. As DNA, the CDR3 is TGTGCCAGCAGCCCCGGTAGAGGAGCGGGCTCGGGGGCCAACGTCCTGACTTTC.

The V call is TRBV5-6, the J call TRBJ2-7, with D uncertain. The CDR3 runs to 14 residues. Looked up from germline, CDR1 is SGHDT and CDR2 is YYEEEE. V gave up 1 base and J gave up 4 bases, with 12 bases separating them. The DNA for the CDR3 is TGTGCCAGCAGCTTGTTCGGCCCCTCTTACGAGCAGTACTTC. Protein product: CASSLFGPSYEQYF.

The CDR3 nucleotides read TGTGCCAGCAGTGAGCCCGGACTGAGCAATGAGCAGTTCTTC. Protein: CASSEPGLSNEQFF. The chain uses TRBV6-1 and TRBJ2-1, with D tentatively TRBD2 (5 bases). Between the trimmed V and J ends, which lost 3 bases and 6 bases, there was a span of 12 bases. The CDR3 contains 14 residues. The V gene's germline CDR1 is MNHNS and CDR2 SASEGT.

The J gene is TRBJ2-7, the V gene TRBV5-5; D call uncertain. The CDR3 covers 14 residues. V was trimmed by 0 bases and J by 0 bases, leaving 7 bases between them. CDR1 is SGHKS and CDR2 is YYEKEE in the germline V gene (reference sequence). The DNA for the CDR3 is TGTGCCAGCAGCTTGGTTGGCAACTCCTACGAGCAGTACTTC. Residues: CASSLVGNSYEQYF.

The V and J genes are TRBV4-2 and TRBJ2-7; D perhaps matches TRBD1 (6 bases). Germline V gene data show CDR1 as LGHNA and CDR2 as YNFKEQ. V lost 4 bases to trimming and J lost 1 base, with 14 bases between them. The length of the CDR3 is 15 residues. CDR3 DNA sequence: TGTGCCAGCAGCCCAGGCGCTCAGGGGTCCTACGAGCAGTACTTC. This codes for CASSPGAQGSYEQYF.

The table lists this clone with a count of one. The chain is built from TRBV28 and TRBJ1-3; D is unresolved. V was shortened by 6 bases and J by 4 bases, with 7 bases between the two germline ends. CDR3 length: 12 amino acids. Germline loops: CDR1 MDHEN, CDR2 SYDVKM. The CDR3 loop is CASRVPGNTIYF. The CDR3 coding sequence is TGTGCCAGCAGGGTCCCCGGAAACACCATATATTTT. Looking up the rest from reference TRBV28 and TRBJ1-3 gives the full variable domain: DVKVTQSSRYLVKRTGEKVFLECVQDMDHENMFWYRQDPGLGLRLIYFSYDVKMKEKGDIPEGYSVSREKKERFSLILESASTNQTSMYLCASRVPGNTIYFGEGSWLTVV.

The chain carries TRBV9 and TRBJ2-7, with D tentatively TRBD2 (6 bases). CDR3 size: 12 residues. Germline V gene lookup returns CDR1 SGDLS and CDR2 YYNGEE. Trimming took 3 bases from V and 5 from J, leaving 9 bases between them. CDR3 in amino acids: CASSGGGNEQYF. In DNA form, the CDR3 reads TGTGCCAGCAGCGGCGGAGGGAACGAGCAGTACTTC.

This rearrangement joins TRBV2 to TRBJ2-2, with a weak D call TRBD1 (7 bases). The V end lost 4 bases, the J end lost 4 bases, and 16 bases lay between the germline ends. Germline V gene lookup returns CDR1 SNHLY and CDR2 FYNNEI. This CDR3 is 16 amino acids long. In DNA form, the CDR3 reads TGTGCCAGCAGTGCCCAGGGGGGCTTAAGCACCGGGGAGCTGTTTTTT. This translates into CASSAQGGLSTGELFF.

The chain recombines TRBV28 with TRBJ1-5; D uncertain. Trimming pared 3 bases from V and 5 bases from J, leaving 17 bases between. The CDR3 runs to 16 residues. Germline CDR1 is MDHEN and CDR2 is SYDVKM. The CDR3 reads CASSFLRPSADQPQHF. The CDR3, as DNA: TGTGCCAGCAGTTTTCTCAGACCTTCGGCCGATCAGCCCCAGCATTTT.

The rearrangement uses TRBV6-6 and TRBJ2-4; D uncertain. Trimming shortened V by 8 bases and J by 4 bases, and 9 bases separated the two germline ends. CDR1 is MNHNY and CDR2 is SVGAGI in the germline V gene (reference sequence). The length of the CDR3 is 12 residues. The DNA for the CDR3 is TGTGCCAGCGAGCTGGAAAAAAACATTCAGTACTTC. Its protein product is CASELEKNIQYF.

The chain links TRBV6-6 to TRBJ2-5; D uncertain. CDR1 MNHNY and CDR2 SVGAGI come from the germline V gene (reference sequence). The V gene lost 6 bases and the J gene lost 5 bases, with 13 bases spanning the gap. This CDR3 contains 13 residues. In nucleotides, the CDR3 is TGTGCCAGCAGCCCTAATATGATTGAGACCCAGTACTTC. This codes for CASSPNMIETQYF.

This chain uses TRBV2 with TRBJ2-3, with D tentatively TRBD2 (5 bases). CDR3 length: 15 amino acids. Per germline, CDR1 SNHLY and CDR2 FYNNEI. Trimming took off 6 bases at V and 0 bases at J, with 13 bases between the two ends. In nucleotides, the CDR3 is TGTGCCAGCAGGTTACTAGTTACTAGCACAGATACGCAGTATTTT. This gives the protein CASRLLVTSTDTQYF.

The V and J genes are TRBV4-3 and TRBJ1-3; D ambiguous. Germline V CDR1 and CDR2: LGHNA, YSLEER. The V and J ends lost 1 base and 3 bases respectively, with 10 bases between them. This CDR3 contains 15 residues. CDR3 sequence: CASSQGRGYGNTIYF. The CDR3 DNA reads as TGCGCCAGCAGCCAAGGACGTGGTTATGGAAACACCATATATTTT.

The chain couples TRBV7-2 to TRBJ2-1, with TRBD1 as a possible D gene (6 bases). The CDR3 length is 14 residues. With 5 bases removed from V and 6 bases from J, the gap between germline ends came to 14 bases. Germline V CDR1 and CDR2: SGHTA, FQGNSA. As DNA, the CDR3 is TGTGCCAGCAGCCCCAGGGGCTACTCCAATGAGCAGTTCTTC. Translating gives CASSPRGYSNEQFF.

A remark on this clone: Within the sample, other DNA sequences also encode this same CDR3. The V and J genes are TRBV6-5 and TRBJ2-6; unclear D gene. CDR1 is MNHEY and CDR2 is SVGAGI in the germline V gene. V lost 5 bases and J 4 bases, leaving 9 bases between the germline ends. The CDR3 runs 14 residues. CDR3 coding DNA: TGTGCCAGCAGTCGTGGCTCCGGGGCCAACGTCCTGACTTTC. Its protein product is CASSRGSGANVLTF.

Comment on this clone: At the DNA level, this CDR3 is encoded by other sequences in the same sample as well. The V and J genes are TRBV4-2 and TRBJ2-5; D remains unclear. V was shortened by 0 bases and J by 4 bases, with 9 bases between the two germline ends. The CDR3 is 14 amino acids. CDR1 LGHNA and CDR2 YNFKEQ come from the germline V gene. The CDR3: CASSQDLGRETQYF. For the CDR3, the DNA is TGTGCCAGCAGCCAAGATCTAGGACGAGAGACCCAGTACTTC.

CDR3 region: CASSGQRLNTEAFF. The CDR3 DNA sequence: TGTGCCAGCAGTGGACAGCGATTGAACACTGAAGCTTTCTTT. The chain uses TRBV2 and TRBJ1-1; D might be TRBD1 (5 bases). The CDR3 runs to 14 residues. V was pared by 4 bases and J by 0 bases, with 9 bases between. The V gene's germline CDR1 is SNHLY and CDR2 FYNNEI.

Only a few counts were recorded for this clone. The chain employs TRBV29-1 and TRBJ1-2, with D possibly TRBD1 on 5 matching bases. V was cut by 6 bases and J by 8 bases, with 19 bases left in between. The germline gives CDR1 SQVTM, CDR2 ANQGSEA. This CDR3 spans 13 amino acids. The CDR3: CSVSPGVGGGYTF. The CDR3 coding sequence is TGCAGCGTGTCCCCGGGCGTCGGGGGAGGCTACACCTTC.

V is TRBV5-5 and J is TRBJ2-7; 8 bases are shared with TRBD2. This CDR3 is 15 amino acids long. From germline, CDR1 is SGHKS and CDR2 YYEKEE (reference sequence). With V trimmed by 1 base and J by 3 bases, 6 bases remained unmatched. CDR3 in amino acids: CASSLWGTRGYEQYF. For the CDR3, the DNA is TGTGCCAGCAGCTTGTGGGGGACTAGGGGCTACGAGCAGTACTTC.

This clone was found a few times. This chain joins TRBV29-1 and TRBJ2-3; the match to TRBD2 covers 11 bases. Germline CDR1 and CDR2: SQVTM and ANQGSEA. The CDR3 totals 16 residues. V lost 7 bases and J lost 3; bases outside the gene matches: 12. The CDR3, as DNA: TGCAGCGCGAGAGGAGCTAGCGGGGGGAGTACAGATACGCAGTATTTT. Translation: CSARGASGGSTDTQYF.

This clone has just a few counts. The V and J genes are TRBV19 and TRBJ1-2; TRBD1 agrees at 8 bases. Trimming took 5 bases from V and 4 from J; bases not matched to a gene: 6. The germline V gene has CDR1 LNHDA and CDR2 SQIVND (reference sequence). This CDR3 spans 14 amino acids. The CDR3 nucleotides are TGTGCCAGTAGTGTCGACAGGGGAGGCTATGGCTACACCTTC. Translation gives CASSVDRGGYGYTF.

V usage is TRBV2 and J usage is TRBJ2-7; no reliable D call. Per the germline V gene, CDR1 is SNHLY and CDR2 is FYNNEI. V lost 6 bases and J lost 3, with 12 bases in between. CDR3 size: 13 residues. The CDR3 bases are TGTGCCAGCAGCCTCAGAGTTCTCTACGAGCAGTACTTC. As protein: CASSLRVLYEQYF.

The chain is built from TRBV10-1 and TRBJ2-5; 11 nucleotides line up with TRBD2. Germline CDR1 is WNHNN and CDR2 is SYGVQD (reference sequence). The V segment lost 4 bases and the J segment 4 bases; nucleotides outside the gene matches: 8. This CDR3 is built from 16 residues. CDR3 coding DNA: TGCGCCAGCAGTGGTGGGACTAGCGGCTTGGTAGAGACCCAGTACTTC. Amino acid sequence: CASSGGTSGLVETQYF.

This chain links TRBV7-9 with TRBJ2-7; D gene uncertain. Germline V gene lookup returns CDR1 SEHNR and CDR2 FQNEAQ (reference sequence). The CDR3 runs 11 residues. V was trimmed by 5 bases and J by 6 bases, leaving 8 bases between them. CDR3 sequence: CASSAGSEQYF. As DNA, the CDR3 is TGTGCCAGCAGCGCAGGAAGCGAGCAGTACTTC.

The chain has TRBV29-1 and TRBJ2-7; 9 bases are shared with TRBD2. The germline gives CDR1 SQVTM, CDR2 ANQGSEA. There are 13 residues in the CDR3. Trimming removed 7 bases from V and 1 base from J; junction bases left unmatched: 5. Here the CDR3 DNA reads TGCAGCGCTGCGGGGGGGCGATCCTACGAGCAGTACTTC. Translating gives CSAAGGRSYEQYF.

This clone was observed a handful of times. This chain joins TRBV27 and TRBJ1-2; 12 bases agree with TRBD1. Unmatched junction bases numbered 14, after V lost 2 bases and J lost 4 bases. The CDR3 length is 19 residues. Looked up from germline, CDR1 is MNHEY and CDR2 is SMNVEV (reference sequence). CDR3 DNA: TGTGCCAGCAGTTTAGTATTAAGGGACAGGGGGCTTAGAGGCTATGGCTACACCTTC. Translating gives CASSLVLRDRGLRGYGYTF.

V and J are TRBV7-2 and TRBJ1-6; weak D call: TRBD1 (5 bases). Deletions cut 3 bases from V and 7 bases from J, with 16 bases between. From germline, CDR1 is SGHTA and CDR2 FQGNSA. The CDR3 runs to 16 residues. CDR3 loop: CASSFSLGTLNSPLHF. The CDR3 DNA sequence: TGTGCCAGCAGCTTTTCCCTCGGGACGCTAAATTCACCCCTCCACTTT.

This clone was detected only a few times. The chain recombines TRBV15 with TRBJ1-2; possibly TRBD1 for D (5 bases). In germline, CDR1 is LNHNV, CDR2 YYDKDF (reference sequence). With 3 bases removed from V and 1 base from J, the gap between germline ends came to 9 bases. The CDR3 consists of 14 residues. This chain's CDR3 is CATSRETDNYGYTF. CDR3 sequence (DNA): TGTGCCACCAGCAGGGAGACAGATAACTATGGCTACACCTTC.

The table lists this clone with a count of one. This rearrangement joins TRBV10-3 to TRBJ2-7; TRBD1 aligns across 7 bases. The CDR3 length is 15 residues. Unmatched junction bases numbered 13, after V lost 10 bases and J lost 1 base. Germline assignment: CDR1 ENHRY and CDR2 SYGVKD. CDR3 region: CATGDSSGPSYEQYF. The CDR3 DNA follows: TGTGCCACAGGGGACAGCTCAGGGCCTTCCTACGAGCAGTACTTC.

This clone was detected a few times. The genes are TRBV4-3 and TRBJ1-2; the D is unclear. CDR3 length: 14 amino acids. Germline lookup yields CDR1 LGHNA and CDR2 YSLEER. V was trimmed by 4 bases and J by 2 bases, leaving 11 bases between them. CDR3 in DNA: TGCGCCAGCAGCCGATTGACAAACAACTATGGCTACACCTTC. It codes for CASSRLTNNYGYTF.